Below, 9 T cell receptor beta chains from the same sample are listed, as sequenced in a study of blood T cell repertoires in COVID-19. Assay used: immunoSEQ multiplex PCR; TCRdb lists only in-frame clones, some missing. The sample has roughly 97,000 clones, approximately 80% seen once; the top ten hold under 30%. Sequenced material: peripheral blood. The receptor set was obtained from a man in his sixties with acute or convalescent COVID-19.

This clone was recorded only once. The gene calls are TRBV30 and TRBJ2-5, with 8 bases identical to TRBD2. Unmatched junction bases numbered 8, after V lost 0 bases and J lost 5 bases. CDR1 is GTSNPN, CDR2 SVGIG, per germline (reference sequence). The CDR3 has 15 residues. CDR3 protein: CAWSVGAGVGETQYF. In DNA, the CDR3 is TGTGCCTGGAGTGTGGGAGCGGGAGTGGGGGAGACCCAGTACTTC.

This chain joins TRBV28 and TRBJ2-5; D unclear. This CDR3 contains 15 residues. Germline assignment: CDR1 MDHEN and CDR2 SYDVKM. V lost 0 bases to trimming and J lost 5 bases, with 13 bases between them. Here the CDR3 DNA reads TGTGCCAGCAGTTTATGGCAGGCTGCCGGTGAGACCCAGTACTTC. This translates into CASSLWQAAGETQYF.

The chain carries TRBV7-9 and TRBJ1-2, with D unclear. The CDR3 totals 13 residues. V was shortened by 7 bases and J by 8 bases, with 17 bases between the two germline ends. Per the germline V gene, CDR1 is SEHNR and CDR2 is FQNEAQ (reference sequence). Here the CDR3 DNA reads TGTGCCAGCATAGAGACACTCGAGCACGGCTACACCTTC. This encodes CASIETLEHGYTF.

The CDR3 sequence is CSVTGINEQFF. The CDR3 DNA sequence: TGCAGTGTTACGGGGATCAATGAGCAGTTCTTC. The J gene is TRBJ2-1, the V gene TRBV20-1; maybe TRBD2 (5 bases). Germline CDR1 reads DFQATT; CDR2 reads SNEGSKA (reference sequence). The CDR3 totals 11 residues. Trimming shortened V by 7 bases and J by 6 bases, and 10 bases separated the two germline ends.

The rearrangement joins TRBV5-6 to TRBJ1-4; TRBD1 matches at 7 bases. Trimming removed 0 bases from V and 8 bases from J; junction bases left unmatched: 4. Per the germline V gene, CDR1 is SGHDT and CDR2 is YYEEEE. The CDR3 has 14 amino acids. Written as DNA, the CDR3 is TGTGCCAGCAGCTTGGGACAGGGCGAGGAAAAACTGTTTTTT. The encoded protein is CASSLGQGEEKLFF.

The chain couples TRBV3-1 (or the pseudogene TRBV3-2) to TRBJ1-5, with 7 bases lining up with TRBD1. CDR1 LGHDT and CDR2 YNNKEL come from the germline V gene (reference sequence). V trimming: 4 bases; J trimming: 3 bases; junction bases outside the gene matches: 3. The CDR3 length is 14 residues. The CDR3 reads CASSPGTDNQPQHF. DNA of the CDR3: TGTGCCAGCAGCCCAGGGACAGACAATCAGCCCCAGCATTTT.

The chain joins TRBV3-1 (or the pseudogene TRBV3-2) to TRBJ2-4, with D possibly matching TRBD2 (6 bases). Germline values: CDR1 LGHDT, CDR2 YNNKEL (reference sequence). V dropped 1 base and J dropped 5 bases, with 12 bases sitting between them. The CDR3 is 15 amino acids. CDR3 sequence (DNA): TGTGCCAGCAGCCAAGCGGGAGTTCACCAAAACATTCAGTACTTC. Translated: CASSQAGVHQNIQYF.

This clone appeared a single time. The chain joins TRBV5-1 to TRBJ2-5; D uncertain. The germline V gene encodes CDR1 SGHRS and CDR2 YFSETQ. CDR3 length: 13 residues. With 3 bases removed from V and 0 bases from J, the gap between germline ends came to 6 bases. CDR3 region: CASSSSYQETQYF. CDR3 bases: TGCGCCAGCAGCTCCTCCTACCAAGAGACCCAGTACTTC.

This clone was observed many times. The chain carries TRBV11-2 and TRBJ1-6; D is uncertain. CDR1 and CDR2 from the germline V gene are SGHAT and FQNNGV. V was clipped by 5 bases and J by 9 bases, with 23 bases between them. The CDR3 loop spans 17 amino acids. As DNA, the CDR3 is TGTGCCAGCAGCCGTATTGGGCAGGATGGTATCTTTTCACCCCTCCACTTT. Amino acid sequence: CASSRIGQDGIFSPLHF.